Reported below is one T cell receptor (beta chain). Its antigen is currently not known. Base qualities are not recorded, but no much larger clone differs from it by a single base. This sample was included in a study of cytomegalovirus exposure and HLA in healthy donors (dated by TCRdb to about 2017). Looking at the study overall: In an earlier analysis of several hundred of the donors, 250 to 300 Gb of sequence data and 120 million or so unique TCR beta sequences from 180 million or so T cells were reported. Using immunosequencing, the study profiled T cell repertoires from roughly 650 subjects and related those repertoires to cytomegalovirus serostatus. Typing coverage varied by locus: roughly 629-640 donors for A, B, C, DRB1 and DQB1; some 520 for DQA1; more than 600 for DPA1; roughly 450 for DPB1. A later genetic analysis took genome-wide SNP genotypes for 398 of the 666 donors and used that subset as a discovery cohort. Among the approximately 400 genotyped donors, approximately 81% belonged to the genetic ancestry cluster associated with self-reported Caucasian donors. Across under 500 genotyped donors of the cohort, an average of approximately 220,000 unique TCR beta nucleotide sequences per donor were sequenced, and 15% to 20% of those sequences were non-productive. To study patterns of TCR occurrence, a later analysis re-analyzed previously published TCR beta repertoires from around 660 donors and added high-resolution HLA genotyping. Class I and class II HLA loci were covered by the typing at four-digit resolution. A separate validation cohort of 90 to 150 different subjects was used in addition to the roughly 620-subject first cohort. Every repertoire in the discovery cohort had been generated on one and the same sequencing platform. Roughly 300 gigabases of sequencing data and roughly 81 million unique TCR sequences made up an early release that covered about 640 HLA-typed donors. A handful of DR-DQ haplotypes were handled as single units for association and clustering because linkage in the cohort was strong. In an earlier analysis of 500 to 650 of the donors, high-throughput TCR beta sequencing was used to judge whether each TCR beta V gene segment behaved as functional or pseudogenic. The study combined high-throughput TCR immunosequencing, statistical association of individual TCRs with disease status, and machine learning to predict cytomegalovirus infection status. The study aimed to test whether signatures of past pathogen exposure could be identified by cataloging public T cell receptors. Rather than drawing on any new phenotypic data, the later analysis identified candidate immune exposures from TCR beta sequences and the way those sequences occurred across donors. Alongside the repertoire data, information on donor age, sex, ethnicity and CMV serostatus was compiled. Findings and caveats that apply to the study as a whole: A later genetic analysis reported fewer N-insertions in productive TCRs among donors in an Asian-associated ancestry cluster than the roughly 720-donor mean. A total of about 150 TCR beta chains were listed by the study as associated with cytomegalovirus. According to a later analysis, TCR association rates differed among HLA loci, with DRB1 alleles showing the most associated TCRs and HLA-C alleles showing the fewest. The earlier analysis of 587 of the donors excluded fewer than 20 rarely observed V segments, including chromosome 9 orphons, because counts were too low. Immune exposure information for the cohort was limited to CMV serostatus. Compared with equally common non-associated chains, HLA-associated TCR beta chains in a later analysis were more clonally expanded and had lower generation probabilities. The presence/absence analyses assumed that sequencing depth was roughly uniform across donors, and that assumption may not be true. Because the 87-base-pair reads could not distinguish some IMGT-functional V segments, including TRBV6-2 and TRBV6-3, those segments were excluded. Most TCR sequences were seen in very few donors, while some public TCRs were found in many individuals. The authors suggested that the approach could potentially be generalized to other disease states and immunological phenotypes. An association between a missense DCLRE1C variant and V-gene and J-gene trimming of TCR beta chains was found in a later genetic analysis and replicated in an independent cohort. Three of the identified cytomegalovirus-associated TCR beta chains were confirmed in vitro to be specific for cytomegalovirus antigens. A further reported finding was that TCR beta sequences accurately predicted the HLA-A and HLA-B alleles for most subjects in the first cohort. Only TCR beta chains were sequenced in this cohort, and the absence of alpha or paired-chain data limited detectable features. In a later analysis, several top co-occurrence clusters were reported to appear linked to parvovirus B19, influenza, CMV and Epstein-Barr virus. Broadly in line with IMGT annotations, most TCR beta V segments showed up in productive rearrangements about 90% or about 30% of the time in an earlier analysis of under 700 of the donors. Most CMV-associated TCR beta chains appeared to be HLA-restricted in a later analysis, and the HLA associations seemed to be driven largely by CMV exposure. The sequencing pipeline was judged likely to have produced a cluster of highly shared sequence variants as a technical artifact. When HLA alleles, especially DR and DQ, strongly co-occurred, TCR associations were difficult to assign to individual alleles. Linkage disequilibrium might explain the correlated functional status among segregating V segments, but an unknown experimental factor could not be excluded. Because HLA typing was unavailable for some donors at each locus, only the typed subset was used in association tests. At a false discovery rate of 0.05, a later analysis linked some 17,000 TCR beta sequences to specific HLA alleles. The classifier was reported to diagnose cytomegalovirus status with high specificity and sensitivity in both the original cohort and the validation cohort.

Germline trimming: 8 bases from V, 0 bases from J; junction bases outside gene matches: 8. Inclusive of the bounding cysteine and phenylalanine, the CDR3 is 15 residues long. The kept DNA is CDR3 alone, 45 bases in frame from the first base. The CDR1 and CDR2 encoded by the germline V gene are SGHRS and YFSETQ. In total, just over 650 healthy bone marrow donors made up the cohort. At the time of sampling, every cohort member was nominally healthy, though immune exposures that went unrecorded were likely present. The donor tested CMV seronegative and was one of the 352 seronegative cohort members. A peripheral blood sample was provided by each donor, and peripheral blood mononuclear cells were used for TCR beta sequencing. The Qiagen DNeasy Blood Extraction Kit was used to extract genomic DNA from the blood cell samples. Library method: the immunoSEQ multiplex PCR assay. For the multiplex PCR, a mixture combining 60 forward primers for TCR Vbeta segments and 13 reverse primers for TCR Jbeta segments was used. A multiplex PCR assay on genomic DNA amplified the CDR3 region of rearranged TCR beta genes. The Illumina HiSeq System was used to sequence the amplified TCR beta libraries as 87-base-pair reads. The study's processing was this. In a later analysis, approximately 74 million unique TCR beta chains were counted across the 500 to 850 repertoires, and approximately 9.9 million of these chains were shared by at least two donors. To remove PCR and sequencing errors, raw reads were error-corrected and collapsed into unique sequences using a nearest-neighbor algorithm that merged closely related sequences. To assign V, D and J gene segments, CDR3 sequences were aligned to IMGT reference sequences. For a sequence to be retained, at least a six-nucleotide match to both a V gene segment and a J gene segment was required. A rearrangement was called productive if the CDR3 had no stop codons and remained in frame with V and J, and every other rearrangement was called non-productive. CDR3 was defined according to IMGT convention as the region running from the second conserved V-encoded cysteine to the conserved J-encoded phenylalanine. The earlier analysis of some 540 of the donors excluded any sequence lacking an unambiguous match to a single V gene segment. An earlier analysis of 587 of the donors classified V segments as functional when productive rearrangements were above 56.7% and as segregating when the standard deviation between donors was above 5%. A statistical classification framework was developed to diagnose cytomegalovirus status using the catalog of TCR beta chain sequences. In a later analysis, V and J genes were assigned by comparing TCR nucleotide sequences against IMGT/GENE-DB human TR gene sequences. In a later analysis, CDR3 sequences and most-parsimonious VDJ recombination scenarios were assigned using the TCRdist pipeline. In a later analysis, every TCR beta chain was defined by the combination of its CDR3 amino acid sequence and its V-gene family, and reads without a unique V-gene family were dropped. As a way to deal with suspected cross-contamination and a sequencing artifact, a later analysis dropped roughly 620 nucleotide sequences that were highly shared and had low generation probability. In a later analysis, a clonal expansion index was calculated for each public chain from normalized within-repertoire ranks of inferred template counts. A later analysis computed generation probabilities with a VDJ recombination model fitted to out-of-frame rearrangements, and checked the results against IGoR. In a later analysis, TCR-TCR, TCR-HLA and TCR-CMV co-occurrence was scored with hypergeometric tests, and a repertoire-size bias correction was applied to TCR pairs. To estimate false discovery rates, a later analysis permuted the HLA or CMV assignments 20 times. In a later analysis, co-occurring TCRs were grouped using DBSCAN, with TCRdist sequence similarity added in when clustering inside HLA-allele-positive subsets. Repertoires with fewer than 30,000 or more than 120,000 public chains were left out of co-occurrence clustering, as were about 5 repertoires with anomalous nucleotide sharing. Not all clones reach the TCRdb copy of this immuneACCESS table, which keeps in-frame sequences only. Checked studies attribute under half of the gap to unresolved V genes and leave the rest unexplained. V and J calls plus clone size are reproduced from that table; the DNA served to infer D and trimming. For this sample there are roughly 200,000 clones; roughly 80% appear just once. The ten largest make up 1.6% of the sample.

This receptor chain uses TRBV5-1 and TRBJ1-3; the junction holds 7 bases that match TRBD1. The sequence derives from a man between 50 and 59 years old in good health and CMV-seronegative. The specimen was PBMCs. In nucleotides, the sequence is TGCGCCAGTACTACAGGGGACCTCTCTGGAAACACCATATATTTT. Its translation reads: CASTTGDLSGNTIYF.